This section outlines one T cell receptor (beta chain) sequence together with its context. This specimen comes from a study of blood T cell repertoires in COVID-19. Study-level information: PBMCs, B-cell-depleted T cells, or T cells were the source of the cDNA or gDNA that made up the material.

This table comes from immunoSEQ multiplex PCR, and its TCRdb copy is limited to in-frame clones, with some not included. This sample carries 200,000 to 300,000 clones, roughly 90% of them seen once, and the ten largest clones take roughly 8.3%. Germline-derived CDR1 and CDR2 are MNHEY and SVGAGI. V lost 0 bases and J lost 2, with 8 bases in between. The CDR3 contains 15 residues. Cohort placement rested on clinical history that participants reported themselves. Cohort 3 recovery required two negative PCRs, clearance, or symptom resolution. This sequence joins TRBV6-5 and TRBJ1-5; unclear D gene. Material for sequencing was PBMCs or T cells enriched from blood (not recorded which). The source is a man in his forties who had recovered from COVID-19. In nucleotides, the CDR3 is TGTGCCAGCAGTTACTCGAACACAGGCAATCAGCCCCAGCATTTT. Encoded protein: CASSYSNTGNQPQHF.